This passage covers 19 T cell receptor beta chains from one sample sequenced in a study of blood T cell repertoires in COVID-19. Sequenced by immunoSEQ multiplex PCR; TCRdb stores in-frame clones only, minus some. The table lists under 300,000 clones, roughly 87% of them singletons. Input material: PBMCs or T cells enriched from blood (not recorded which). The receptors come from a woman in her twenties or thirties with acute COVID-19.

In this sample, this clone turned up once. The chain uses TRBV27 and TRBJ2-3, with D possibly matching TRBD2 (5 bases). The V end lost 5 bases, the J end lost 4 bases, and 13 bases lay between the germline ends. The CDR3 runs 14 residues. CDR1 is MNHEY and CDR2 is SMNVEV in the germline V gene (reference sequence). CDR3 sequence reads: CASSKRAGPDTQYF. CDR3 nucleotide sequence: TGTGCCAGCAGTAAGAGGGCCGGGCCAGATACGCAGTATTTT.

J is TRBJ2-1 and V is TRBV6-6; no reliable D call. CDR1 and CDR2 (germline): MNHNY, SVGAGI (reference sequence). CDR3 length: 12 residues. V shed 5 bases and J shed 4 bases, with 6 bases lying between them. The CDR3 spells CASSTEYNEQFF. In nucleotides, the CDR3 is TGTGCCAGCAGTACAGAGTACAATGAGCAGTTCTTC.

This chain joins TRBV9 and TRBJ1-4, with a weak D call TRBD1 (5 bases). The CDR3 spans 16 residues. V was trimmed by 2 bases and J by 3 bases, leaving 14 bases between them. Per the germline V gene, CDR1 is SGDLS and CDR2 is YYNGEE. CDR3 residues: CASSVADISANEKLFF. DNA for the CDR3: TGTGCCAGCAGCGTCGCGGACATCTCTGCTAATGAAAAACTGTTTTTT.

In its sample, this clone was seen a few times. The genes are TRBV7-3 and TRBJ1-2, with D perhaps matching TRBD1 (5 bases). Germline V lookup: CDR1 SGHTA, CDR2 FQGTGA. The ends were cut back, 0 bases at V and 7 bases at J, with 15 bases in the middle. The length of the CDR3 is 15 residues. CDR3 nucleotides: TGTGCCAGCAGCTTAACAGGGCAGGGTCTCCTTGGCTACACCTTC. Translation: CASSLTGQGLLGYTF.

The chain recombines TRBV6-5 with TRBJ1-5; 7 nucleotides agree with TRBD1. Germline assignment: CDR1 MNHEY and CDR2 SVGAGI. The CDR3 is 13 residues long. After removal of 5 bases from V and 11 bases from J, the junction contained 9 bases not matched to a gene. The CDR3 sequence is CASSPRQGATQHF. CDR3 nucleotide sequence: TGTGCCAGCAGTCCCCGACAGGGAGCTACCCAGCATTTT.

The chain carries TRBV19 and TRBJ2-7; TRBD1 aligns across 9 bases. There are 13 residues in the CDR3. Germline V gene data show CDR1 as LNHDA and CDR2 as SQIVND (reference sequence). Trimming cost V 3 bases and J 5 bases; bases outside gene matches: 2. The chain's CDR3 is CASSMGQGDEQYF. The CDR3 DNA is TGTGCCAGTAGTATGGGACAGGGAGACGAGCAGTACTTC.

The chain links TRBV6-2 or TRBV6-3 to TRBJ1-2; D unclear. V lost 5 bases to trimming and J lost 1 base, with 11 bases between them. The CDR3 is 14 residues long. Germline CDR1 is MNHEY and CDR2 is SVGEGT. CDR3 in DNA: TGTGCCAGCAGTCGGCATACGGGTAACTATGGCTACACCTTC. Translated, it gives CASSRHTGNYGYTF.

V and J are TRBV6-6 and TRBJ2-2; 9 bases fit TRBD2. The V gene end was trimmed by 5 bases and the J gene end by 4 bases; junction bases not matched to a gene: 11. The CDR3 spans 17 residues. Per the germline V gene, CDR1 is MNHNY and CDR2 is SVGAGI (reference sequence). CDR3 residues: CASSRILAGAPTGELFF. The CDR3 DNA follows: TGTGCCAGCAGTCGAATCTTAGCGGGAGCCCCCACCGGGGAGCTGTTTTTT.

The rearrangement links TRBV9 to TRBJ2-5, with 8 bases matching TRBD1. Germline CDR1 and CDR2: SGDLS and YYNGEE. J lost 4 bases, V lost 2 bases, and 4 bases had no gene match. The CDR3 is made up of 14 amino acids. CDR3 protein: CASSVQGAGETQYF. CDR3 nucleotide sequence: TGTGCCAGCAGCGTGCAGGGGGCGGGAGAGACCCAGTACTTC.

The chain couples TRBV6-4 to TRBJ1-5; D is possibly TRBD1 (5 bases). V lost 1 base and J 7 bases, leaving 8 bases between the germline ends. Germline CDR1 MRHNA, CDR2 SNTAGT. The CDR3 loop spans 13 amino acids. CDR3: CASSDWGGQPQHF. CDR3 coding DNA: TGTGCCAGCAGTGACTGGGGGGGGCAGCCCCAGCATTTT.

The chain employs TRBV12-3 or TRBV12-4 and TRBJ2-7, with D possibly being TRBD1 (6 bases). The V and J ends lost 10 bases and 2 bases respectively, with 12 bases between them. The CDR3 is 12 amino acids. As DNA, the CDR3 is TGTGCCACAGGGACATCAACCTACGAGCAGTACTTC. Its translation is CATGTSTYEQYF.

There are a few counts of this clone. The chain is built from TRBV5-4 and TRBJ1-2, with D uncertain. Trimming removed 2 bases at V and 8 bases at J, with 16 bases between. CDR3 size: 14 residues. Germline V gene sequence: CDR1 SGHNT, CDR2 YYREEE (reference sequence). Written as DNA, the CDR3 is TGTGCCAGCAGCTTTTCCCGCCATTTGGGCGGCTACACCTTC. Amino acids: CASSFSRHLGGYTF.

The chain joins TRBV7-9 to TRBJ2-2, with D perhaps TRBD2 (6 bases). The CDR3 totals 15 residues. V was pared by 5 bases and J by 6 bases, with 16 bases between. Per the germline V gene, CDR1 is SEHNR and CDR2 is FQNEAQ (reference sequence). The DNA of the CDR3 is TGTGCCAGCAGCCCTAAGGGGAGGCCTGCCGGGGAGCTGTTTTTT. It is translated as CASSPKGRPAGELFF.

The chain links TRBV4-1 to TRBJ2-3, with 11 bases that match TRBD2. In germline, CDR1 is MGHRA, CDR2 YSYEKL. The trim removed 0 bases at V and 4 bases at J, leaving 9 bases unmatched. This CDR3 comprises 18 residues. CDR3 sequence reads: CASSQDRVSGRAPDTQYF. CDR3 DNA: TGCGCCAGCAGCCAAGATCGGGTTAGCGGGAGGGCCCCAGATACGCAGTATTTT.

The gene calls are TRBV7-2 and TRBJ2-3, with 15 nucleotides matching TRBD2. The V gene's germline CDR1 is SGHTA and CDR2 FQGNSA. This CDR3 comprises 15 residues. The V segment lost 4 bases and the J segment 6 bases; nucleotides outside the gene matches: 2. CDR3 coding DNA: TGTGCCAGCAGCTCCGGGACTAGCGGGAGGGATACGCAGTATTTT. Protein: CASSSGTSGRDTQYF. The variable domain in full, completed from reference TRBV7-2 and TRBJ2-3, reads GAGVSQSPSNKVTEKGKDVELRCDPISGHTALYWYRQSLGQGLEFLIYFQGNSAPDKSGLPSDRFSAERTGGSVSTLTIQRTQQEDSAVYLCASSSGTSGRDTQYFGPGTRLTVL.

The V call is TRBV18, the J call TRBJ2-6; the D gene is possibly TRBD1 (7 bases). CDR3 length: 17 amino acids. The V and J ends lost 5 bases and 2 bases respectively, with 16 bases between them. The V gene's germline CDR1 is KGHSH and CDR2 LQKENI. DNA of the CDR3: TGTGCCAGCTCATTGACAGGGAGGATAGCTGGGGCCAACGTCCTGACTTTC. Encoded protein: CASSLTGRIAGANVLTF.

The chain links TRBV12-5 to TRBJ2-1; 9 positions match TRBD2. With V trimmed by 0 bases and J by 0 bases, 3 bases remained unmatched. From germline, CDR1 is LGHNT and CDR2 FRNRAP. This CDR3 spans 17 amino acids. As DNA, the CDR3 is TGTGCTAGTGGTTTGGTACGCGGGAGGGCCTCCTACAATGAGCAGTTCTTC. This translates into CASGLVRGRASYNEQFF.

This clone is a singleton in its sample. The chain combines TRBV18 with TRBJ2-3; 10 bases match TRBD2. The CDR3 has 21 residues. CDR1 and CDR2 from the germline V gene are KGHSH and LQKENI. Trimming removed 3 bases from V and 4 bases from J; junction bases left unmatched: 22. The CDR3 region is CASSPLVGIPASGSNADTQYF. The CDR3 DNA follows: TGTGCCAGCTCACCGCTCGTGGGGATCCCGGCTAGCGGGAGTAACGCAGATACGCAGTATTTT. Combining the CDR3 with reference TRBV18 and TRBJ2-3 gives the whole variable domain NAGVMQNPRHLVRRRGQEARLRCSPMKGHSHVYWYRQLPEEGLKFMVYLQKENIIDESGMPKERFSAEFPKEGPSILRIQQVVRGDSAAYFCASSPLVGIPASGSNADTQYFGPGTRLTVL.

This clone was picked up a small number of times. The chain links TRBV7-2 to TRBJ2-7, with TRBD1 as a possible D gene (6 bases). The germline CDR1 and CDR2 sequences are SGHTA and FQGNSA. This CDR3 is 19 amino acids long. V was shortened by 2 bases and J by 5 bases, with 28 bases between the two germline ends. In DNA form, the CDR3 reads TGTGCCAGCAGCTTATCGAGCTTGGGATTTCGCACAGGGCAGGACGAGCAGTACTTC. Its protein is CASSLSSLGFRTGQDEQYF.